The 24 T cell receptor beta chains reported below all come from one sample, sequenced in a study of blood T cell repertoires in COVID-19. Here immunoSEQ multiplex PCR was the method, and the copy in TCRdb shows in-frame clones only, minus some. The top ten hold 1.2% to 1.5% of the sample, which has about 250,000 clones, 88% seen once. Sequenced input: peripheral blood. These receptors originate from an elderly man with acute or convalescent COVID-19.

This sequence joins TRBV27 and TRBJ2-7, with TRBD2 matching over 11 bases. CDR1 and CDR2 from the germline V gene are MNHEY and SMNVEV (reference sequence). The length of the CDR3 is 16 residues. The junction had 13 bases not matched to a gene; V was cut back by 5 bases and J by 7 bases. In DNA, the CDR3 is TGTGCCAGCAGTCTGTTAGCGGGAGGGTATTCTAGGGAGCAGTACTTC. It translates to CASSLLAGGYSREQYF.

This clone was picked up a small number of times. The chain is built from TRBV12-5 and TRBJ2-1, with 11 bases identical to TRBD1. CDR1 LGHNT and CDR2 FRNRAP come from the germline V gene. J lost 0 bases, V lost 3 bases, and 4 bases had no gene match. The CDR3 has 17 amino acids. CDR3 DNA sequence: TGTGCTAGTGGTTTTAAAGGACAGGGGGCCTCCTACAATGAGCAGTTCTTC. Protein sequence: CASGFKGQGASYNEQFF.

The chain recombines TRBV5-8 with TRBJ1-5; possibly TRBD1 for D (6 bases). Germline CDR1 reads SGHTS; CDR2 reads YDEGEE. V lost 6 bases to trimming and J lost 4 bases, with 14 bases between them. The CDR3 is 14 residues long. CDR3 in DNA: TGTGCCAGCAAGCACAGGGAACGTAATCAGCCCCAGCATTTT. Translated: CASKHRERNQPQHF.

This clone was recorded once. V is TRBV7-9 and J is TRBJ1-1; D gene ambiguous. The CDR3 spans 16 residues. Germline-derived CDR1 and CDR2 are SEHNR and FQNEAQ (reference sequence). With 6 bases removed from V and 4 bases from J, the gap between germline ends came to 21 bases. CDR3 region: CASSSRRGTVTTEAFF. The CDR3 DNA is TGTGCCAGCAGTTCACGTCGGGGAACAGTAACCACTGAAGCTTTCTTT.

The chain joins TRBV4-2 to TRBJ2-3; D is possibly TRBD2 (5 bases). The germline CDR1 and CDR2 sequences are LGHNA and YNFKEQ. Deletions cut 6 bases from V and 0 bases from J, with 13 bases between. The length of the CDR3 is 15 residues. The CDR3 bases are TGTGCCAGCAGTTATCGAAAGCGGAGCACAGATACGCAGTATTTT. It is translated as CASSYRKRSTDTQYF.

This clone appeared once. This chain uses TRBV9 with TRBJ1-3; weak D call: TRBD1 (5 bases). The CDR3 loop spans 14 amino acids. Trimming cost V 4 bases and J 1 base, with 9 bases left between them. From germline, CDR1 is SGDLS and CDR2 YYNGEE. The CDR3 bases are TGTGCCAGCAGCCCCCGGACATCTGGAAACACCATATATTTT. This codes for CASSPRTSGNTIYF.

V is TRBV4-2 and J is TRBJ1-4; maybe TRBD1 (5 bases). The CDR3 is made up of 15 amino acids. Per the germline V gene, CDR1 is LGHNA and CDR2 is YNFKEQ. The germline V and J ends were trimmed by 2 bases and 5 bases, with 12 bases remaining between them. The CDR3: CASSQLGGINEKLFF. CDR3 DNA sequence: TGTGCCAGCAGCCAACTGGGGGGGATAAATGAAAAACTGTTTTTT.

This chain connects TRBV7-3 to TRBJ1-2, with 7 bases lining up with TRBD1. CDR3 length: 17 residues. Germline V gene lookup returns CDR1 SGHTA and CDR2 FQGTGA. Unmatched junction bases numbered 20, after V lost 5 bases and J lost 8 bases. DNA for the CDR3: TGTGCCAGCAGCCGACAGGGCCCAGGTGCTTTCTCAGGGGGCTACACCTTC. Its translation is CASSRQGPGAFSGGYTF. Looking up the rest from reference TRBV7-3 and TRBJ1-2 gives the full variable domain: GAGVSQTPSNKVTEKGKYVELRCDPISGHTALYWYRQSLGQGPEFLIYFQGTGAADDSGLPNDRFFAVRPEGSVSTLKIQRTERGDSAVYLCASSRQGPGAFSGGYTFGSGTRLTVV.

The V call is TRBV19, the J call TRBJ2-5; TRBD2 is a possible D gene (5 bases). This CDR3 region has 13 residues. The V gene's germline CDR1 is LNHDA and CDR2 SQIVND (reference sequence). The germline V and J ends were trimmed by 6 bases and 4 bases, with 12 bases remaining between them. The CDR3 sequence: CASSLRAGETQYF. CDR3 DNA: TGTGCCAGTAGCTTGCGGGCTGGAGAGACCCAGTACTTC. Full variable domain (outside the CDR3, taken from reference TRBV19 and TRBJ2-5): DGGITQSPKYLFRKEGQNVTLSCEQNLNHDAMYWYRQDPGQGLRLIYYSQIVNDFQKGDIAEGYSVSREKKESFPLTVTSAQKNPTAFYLCASSLRAGETQYFGPGTRLLVL.

The J gene is TRBJ2-2, the V gene TRBV2; TRBD1 might be the D (5 bases). CDR1 and CDR2 from the germline V gene are SNHLY and FYNNEI. The CDR3 spans 14 residues. The germline V and J ends were trimmed by 7 bases and 2 bases, with 11 bases remaining between them. CDR3 residues: CASTSRVNTGELFF. The CDR3 nucleotides are TGTGCCAGCACCTCCAGGGTTAACACCGGGGAGCTGTTTTTT.

The rearrangement links TRBV19 to TRBJ1-6, with unresolved D. The CDR3 sequence is 16 residues long. Germline CDR1 reads LNHDA; CDR2 reads SQIVND (reference sequence). V lost 1 base and J 0 bases, leaving 7 bases between the germline ends. The CDR3 nucleotides are TGTGCCAGTAGTATAGCGGGGAGCTCCTATAATTCACCCCTCCACTTT. Amino acids: CASSIAGSSYNSPLHF.

Here the CDR3 DNA reads TGTGCCAGCAGTACCTCTCTAGCCATGAACACTGAAGCTTTCTTT. Amino acids: CASSTSLAMNTEAFF. The chain employs TRBV2 and TRBJ1-1; D not certain. CDR1 SNHLY and CDR2 FYNNEI come from the germline V gene. Trimming removed 5 bases from V and 0 bases from J, with 13 bases in between. The CDR3 has 15 amino acids.

The chain links TRBV28 to TRBJ2-1; 7 bases line up with TRBD1. The ends lost 2 bases at V and 5 bases at J; junction bases unmatched: 6. The CDR3 totals 15 residues. CDR1 MDHEN and CDR2 SYDVKM come from the germline V gene. Written as DNA, the CDR3 is TGTGCCAGCAGTTTAGAACAGGGGATACACAATGAGCAGTTCTTC. This sequence encodes CASSLEQGIHNEQFF.

V and J are TRBV6-5 and TRBJ1-2, with D perhaps matching TRBD1 (5 bases). This CDR3 spans 12 amino acids. The V gene lost 6 bases and the J gene lost 6 bases, with 11 bases spanning the gap. The V gene's germline CDR1 is MNHEY and CDR2 SVGAGI. The chain's CDR3 is CASRSGEDGYTF. CDR3 nucleotide sequence: TGTGCCAGCAGATCGGGGGAGGATGGCTACACCTTC.

The chain uses TRBV7-9 and TRBJ1-1; maybe TRBD1 (5 bases). Trimming left V 3 bases short and J 1 base short, with 18 bases between. This CDR3 region has 17 residues. Germline V lookup: CDR1 SEHNR, CDR2 FQNEAQ (reference sequence). The CDR3 DNA follows: TGTGCCAGCAGCTTTTGGCAGGGTGTGGTCCAGAACACTGAAGCTTTCTTT. Amino acid sequence: CASSFWQGVVQNTEAFF.

The chain carries TRBV28 and TRBJ1-2; D is unresolved. The CDR3 has 13 residues. In germline, CDR1 is MDHEN, CDR2 SYDVKM. V lost 5 bases, J lost 3 bases, and 10 bases lay in between. The CDR3 DNA reads TGTGCCAGCAGTAGGCCCGGGTACTATGGCTACACCTTC. Encoded protein: CASSRPGYYGYTF.

The CDR3 sequence is CASSTPGLEVIQYF. CDR3 nucleotide sequence: TGTGCCAGTAGTACCCCAGGACTAGAAGTCATTCAGTACTTC. The gene calls are TRBV19 and TRBJ2-4, with 7 nucleotides matching TRBD2. With 4 bases clipped from V and 9 bases from J, the junction kept 9 bases outside the gene matches. The CDR3 is 14 amino acids. Germline assignment: CDR1 LNHDA and CDR2 SQIVND (reference sequence).

The chain is built from TRBV3-1 (or the pseudogene TRBV3-2) and TRBJ1-6; maybe TRBD1 (6 bases). V lost 4 bases, J lost 7 bases, and 17 bases lay in between. Germline CDR1 reads LGHDT; CDR2 reads YNNKEL (reference sequence). This CDR3 has 16 residues. The CDR3 DNA follows: TGTGCCAGCAGCCGCGACGTAAGGGGGTACAATTCACCCCTCCACTTT. Its translation is CASSRDVRGYNSPLHF.

With respect to this clone: This sample includes further DNA sequences coding for the same CDR3. The rearrangement uses TRBV18 and TRBJ2-7, with 8 bases fitting TRBD2. CDR1 KGHSH and CDR2 LQKENI come from the germline V gene. V trimming: 3 bases; J trimming: 2 bases; junction bases outside the gene matches: 3. This CDR3 region has 14 residues. The CDR3 coding sequence is TGTGCCAGCTCACCTAGCGGGGCCGCCTACGAGCAGTACTTC. It yields the protein CASSPSGAAYEQYF.

This chain connects TRBV7-2 to TRBJ2-3; TRBD1 matches at 8 bases. Germline CDR1 SGHTA, CDR2 FQGNSA. Trimming at V came to 6 bases and at J to 0 bases, leaving 8 bases not matched to a gene. CDR3 length: 16 residues. CDR3 sequence reads: CASRDQGALSTDTQYF. Written as DNA, the CDR3 is TGTGCCAGCAGGGACCAGGGGGCGCTTAGCACAGATACGCAGTATTTT. The full variable domain, completed using reference TRBV7-2 and TRBJ2-3, is GAGVSQSPSNKVTEKGKDVELRCDPISGHTALYWYRQSLGQGLEFLIYFQGNSAPDKSGLPSDRFSAERTGGSVSTLTIQRTQQEDSAVYLCASRDQGALSTDTQYFGPGTRLTVL.

The genes are TRBV11-1 and TRBJ2-5; D gene unclear. Germline CDR1 SGHAT, CDR2 FQDESV (reference sequence). V was pared by 1 base and J by 1 base, with 4 bases between. CDR3 length equals 13 residues. CDR3 sequence reads: CASSLGSQETQYF. The CDR3 DNA follows: TGTGCCAGCAGCTTAGGCAGCCAAGAGACCCAGTACTTC.

This rearrangement joins TRBV5-4 to TRBJ2-3; TRBD2 matches at 12 bases. The germline gives CDR1 SGHNT, CDR2 YYREEE (reference sequence). The CDR3 sequence is 16 residues long. Trimming at V came to 4 bases and at J to 1 base, leaving 4 bases not matched to a gene. The DNA for the CDR3 is TGTGCCAGCAGCCCGAGACTAGCGGGGGGCACAGATACGCAGTATTTT. Translation gives CASSPRLAGGTDTQYF.

V is TRBV11-2 and J is TRBJ2-4, with 7 bases aligning to TRBD1. The V gene's germline CDR1 is SGHAT and CDR2 FQNNGV. J gave up 0 bases and V 1 base, and 6 bases lay outside the gene matches. This CDR3 spans 17 amino acids. This chain's CDR3 is CASSLGRQGLAKNIQYF. CDR3 DNA sequence: TGTGCCAGCAGCTTAGGCAGACAGGGTCTAGCCAAAAACATTCAGTACTTC.

The chain is built from TRBV19 and TRBJ1-1, with 9 bases matching TRBD1. The CDR3 length is 15 residues. The V gene's germline CDR1 is LNHDA and CDR2 SQIVND (reference sequence). Losses at the gene ends were 4 bases for V and 4 bases for J; bases not matched to a gene: 7. The CDR3: CASSSYRGQGTEAFF. In DNA, the CDR3 is TGTGCCAGTAGTAGCTACAGGGGGCAGGGCACTGAAGCTTTCTTT.